This T cell receptor beta chain was recorded in a study of blood T cell repertoires in COVID-19. On the study more broadly: Researchers got acute and convalescent COVID-19 samples from the United States, Italy and Spain. PBMCs, B-cell-depleted T cells, or T cells were the source of the cDNA or gDNA that made up the material.

Exposed enrollees had met someone with a PCR-confirmed or clinician-diagnosed COVID-19 case at some point within the 2 weeks before study entry. The CDR3 has 15 residues. Unmatched junction bases numbered 11, after V lost 3 bases and J lost 6 bases. Germline V gene lookup returns CDR1 SGDLS and CDR2 YYNGEE. Authors' processing steps: Reference gene primer amplification gave estimated nucleated cell counts. TCRdb keeps only in-frame clones here, not all; method: immunoSEQ multiplex PCR. From that table come the V and J calls and clone size; the DNA was used to work out D and trimming. The sample yields about 220,000 clones, around four fifths seen once.

Sequenced material: PBMCs or T cells enriched from blood (not recorded which). This receptor was obtained from a woman aged 40-49 years who had been exposed to COVID-19. This rearrangement joins TRBV9 to TRBJ1-1, with 7 bases that match TRBD1. CDR3 amino acids: CASSDSRQGWSEAFF. As DNA, the CDR3 is TGTGCCAGCAGCGACTCTCGACAGGGTTGGTCTGAAGCTTTCTTT.